A selection of T cell receptor beta chains follows, all from one sample in a study of T cells in Graves' hyperthyroidism and ophthalmopathy. TCRdb called the multiplex PCR reads again in MiXCR, with one record for every CDR3 protein. This table holds about 500,000 distinct CDR3 sequences, roughly 45% found once. Sequences were obtained from peripheral blood or thyroid tissue (not recorded which). Receptor source: an adult woman with Graves' disease, either hyperthyroidism or ophthalmopathy (not recorded which). CDR3s include the opening cysteine and the closing phenylalanine or tryptophan. D genes are given only for firm matches. Size is omitted from some rows. Given values are once, few, many or a class for expanded clones.

cdr3_nt cdr3_aa clone_size v_call d_call j_call
TGTGCCAGCAGCGTATCCCCCCCTGGGACAGAGCAAGAGACCCAGTACTTC CASSVSPPGTEQETQYF many TRBV9 TRBD1 TRBJ2-5
TGTGCCACCAGCAGAGACCTTCAGGGAGACGGCTACACCTTC CATSRDLQGDGYTF many TRBV15 . TRBJ1-2
TGCAGCCAAGATCTGGTGGCAGGGGACGTAGGCTACACCTTC CSQDLVAGDVGYTF . TRBV29-1 . TRBJ1-2
TGTGCCAGCAGTAGCAGGGGGGATTCACCCCTCCACTTT CASSSRGDSPLHF . TRBV2 TRBD1 TRBJ1-6
TGTGCCATCAGTGGCCCCGGGACTAGCGGAGAGACCCAGTACTTC CAISGPGTSGETQYF . TRBV10-3 TRBD2 TRBJ2-5
TGCAGCGCCTGGGACATAAACTACGAGCAGTACTTC CSAWDINYEQYF . TRBV29-1 . TRBJ2-7
TGTGCCAGCAGCTTAGATCCTGTGGGACCTCGCACCATATATTTT CASSLDPVGPRTIYF many TRBV7-2 . TRBJ1-3
TGTGCCATCAGAAGGGGCGCAAACAGCGGTGGCACCGGGGAGCTGTTTTTT CAIRRGANSGGTGELFF . TRBV10-3 . TRBJ2-2
TGTGCCACCGCGACCGGGCCTACTGGGCAGCCCCAGCATTTT CATATGPTGQPQHF . TRBV10-3 . TRBJ1-5
TGCGCCAGCAGCCGCGTGCCAGGCTCTGAAGCTTTCTTT CASSRVPGSEAFF . TRBV5-1 . TRBJ1-1
TGCAGTGCGAAGTCTAGCGGGAGGGCCCCCGAGCATTTT CSAKSSGRAPEHF . TRBV20-1 . TRBJ1-5
TGTGCCAGCAGCTTGATGGGGTGGGATCAGCCCCAGCATTTT CASSLMGWDQPQHF . TRBV7-2 . TRBJ1-5
TGCGCCAGCAGCCACGGGACAGGGGACCAAGTCTATGGCTACACCTTC CASSHGTGDQVYGYTF few TRBV5-1 TRBD1 TRBJ1-2
TGCAGCGTTGATGGGAGGGACAGGAACTATGGCTACACCTTC CSVDGRDRNYGYTF . TRBV29-1 TRBD1 TRBJ1-2
TGTGCCAGTAGTTTTGCGGGGCTTCAAGAGACCCAGTACTTC CASSFAGLQETQYF . TRBV28 . TRBJ2-5
TGCGCCAGCAGTGAGTCGGGGCGCGAGCAGTACTTC CASSESGREQYF . TRBV10-1 . TRBJ2-7
TGTGCCAGCAGCGTAACAGGGAGAGGACTCTACGAGCAGTACTTC CASSVTGRGLYEQYF . TRBV28 . TRBJ2-7
TGCGCCAGCAGCCAAGATTGGTTTGCCCTGTCCTATGGCTACACCTTC CASSQDWFALSYGYTF many TRBV4-1 . TRBJ1-2
TGTGCCAGTAGTCCTGACACCTACGAGCAGTACTTC CASSPDTYEQYF many TRBV19 . TRBJ2-7
TGTGCCAGCAGCCAAGATCCTGGTACTAGCGGAGAAATTATGTACCAAGAGACCCAGTACTTC CASSQDPGTSGEIMYQETQYF . TRBV14 TRBD2 TRBJ2-5
TGTGCCATCGGTAGGACAGGGGAAGATGGCTACACCTTC CAIGRTGEDGYTF . TRBV10-3 TRBD1 TRBJ1-2
TGTGCCAGCAGCTTTTATCAGGGTGGTGAAGCTTTCTTT CASSFYQGGEAFF . TRBV7-2 . TRBJ1-1
TGTGCCAGTAGTATGACACAGGGCTACGAGCAGTACTTC CASSMTQGYEQYF . TRBV7-9 . TRBJ2-7
TGCAGTGCTAGAGACCTGGGGCTAGCGGGATACGAGCAGTACTTC CSARDLGLAGYEQYF many TRBV20-1 TRBD2 TRBJ2-7
TGTGCCAGCGGCGTGGGGGAGGCCTACGAGCAGTACTTC CASGVGEAYEQYF once TRBV7-9 . TRBJ2-7
TGTGCCAGCAGACCCTATCTAGCGGGTAGTACCTACGAGCAGTACTTC CASRPYLAGSTYEQYF few TRBV7-9 TRBD2 TRBJ2-7
TGTGCCAGCATTCGTGGACACTCGAACACTGAAGCTTTCTTT CASIRGHSNTEAFF . TRBV12-3/TRBV12-4 . TRBJ1-1
TGTGCCACCAGTGATTTGCCCACAGGGTTCGCGAACACCGGGGAGCTGTCTTGG CATSDLPTGFANTGELSW . TRBV24-1 . TRBJ2-2
TGTGCCTGGATTGAGATGCTGATGAACACTGAAGCTTTCTTT CAWIEMLMNTEAFF . TRBV30 . TRBJ1-1
TGTGCCATCAGAGGGACAGTCAGCTCTGGAAACACCATATATTTT CAIRGTVSSGNTIYF . TRBV10-3 TRBD1 TRBJ1-3
TGTGCCAGCAGCGGGACTGCGAGCTCCTACAATTCACCCCTCCACTTT CASSGTASSYNSPLHF . TRBV7-2 . TRBJ1-6
TGTGCCAGCAGCCAAGGTTTCGGTACGATCTACGAGCAGTACTTC CASSQGFGTIYEQYF few TRBV3-1 . TRBJ2-7
TGTGCCAGCAGCGGCTCGGCGGGATGGGGCTACGAGCAGTACTTC CASSGSAGWGYEQYF many TRBV9 . TRBJ2-7
TGTGCCATCAGATTTACAGGGGCTTTCTTT CAIRFTGAFF . TRBV10-3 . TRBJ1-1
TGCGCCAGCAGCCTAAGAACGGTCGACAGGGGAGGGCAGCCCCAGCATTTT CASSLRTVDRGGQPQHF . TRBV4-1 TRBD1 TRBJ1-5
TGTGCCAGCAGTGAATTAAGAGTTGATGAGACCCAGTACTTC CASSELRVDETQYF . TRBV25-1 . TRBJ2-5
TGTGCCACCAGCAGAGAAGGGACAGGGCCAAAGGCTGAAGCTTTCTTT CATSREGTGPKAEAFF . TRBV15 TRBD1 TRBJ1-1
TGTGCCAGCAGCCATGGGCGGGTGAACCAAGAGACCCAGTACTTC CASSHGRVNQETQYF . TRBV7-3 . TRBJ2-5
TGTGCCAGCAGCCCTAGGGACACCACCTATGGCTACACCTTC CASSPRDTTYGYTF . TRBV7-8 . TRBJ1-2
TGTGCCAGCAGTTACTCGATTCAGGATGTCTATGGCTACACCTTC CASSYSIQDVYGYTF many TRBV6-6 . TRBJ1-2
TGTGCCAGCAGAGAAGGACACCTTGAGGAGGCTTTCTTT CASREGHLEEAFF . TRBV28 . TRBJ1-1
TGTGCCAGCAGCTTACGCCAGGGTGCCACCCTCCACTTT CASSLRQGATLHF many TRBV7-2 . TRBJ1-6
TGTGCCATCACCAACGGGCTAGCGGGAGGGCCCTACGAGCAGTACTTC CAITNGLAGGPYEQYF few TRBV10-3 TRBD2 TRBJ2-7
TGTGCCACCAGCAGGGGCGGCAACTATGGCTACACCTTC CATSRGGNYGYTF . TRBV15 . TRBJ1-2
TGCGCCAGCAGGCCCGGACAGGGTGGCGGGTACTACGAGCAGTACTTC CASRPGQGGGYYEQYF . TRBV10-2 TRBD1 TRBJ2-7
TGCGCCAGCAGCTACAATAGCAATCAGCCCCAGCATTTT CASSYNSNQPQHF . TRBV5-1 . TRBJ1-5
TGTGCCATCAGTGTACAGGGCGGGTATCAGCCCCAGCATTTT CAISVQGGYQPQHF . TRBV10-3 . TRBJ1-5
TGTGCCAGTAGTATAGGGAAAGGTATCTATGGCTACACCTTC CASSIGKGIYGYTF many TRBV19 . TRBJ1-2
TGCGCCAGCAGCCAAGTAGGGCAGGCGGTTAATGAAAAACTGTTTTTT CASSQVGQAVNEKLFF many TRBV4-1 . TRBJ1-4
TGTGCCAGCAGCCTCCCCCCGTCCGAGACCCAGTACTTC CASSLPPSETQYF . TRBV12-3/TRBV12-4 . TRBJ2-5
TGTGCCACCAGCAGAGTTGGTTTGCGAGGGGGCGGCAATCAGCCCCAGCATTTT CATSRVGLRGGGNQPQHF . TRBV15 TRBD1 TRBJ1-5
TGTGCCAGTTACTCCGGGACGGGGAATGGCTACACCTTC CASYSGTGNGYTF . TRBV10-3 . TRBJ1-2